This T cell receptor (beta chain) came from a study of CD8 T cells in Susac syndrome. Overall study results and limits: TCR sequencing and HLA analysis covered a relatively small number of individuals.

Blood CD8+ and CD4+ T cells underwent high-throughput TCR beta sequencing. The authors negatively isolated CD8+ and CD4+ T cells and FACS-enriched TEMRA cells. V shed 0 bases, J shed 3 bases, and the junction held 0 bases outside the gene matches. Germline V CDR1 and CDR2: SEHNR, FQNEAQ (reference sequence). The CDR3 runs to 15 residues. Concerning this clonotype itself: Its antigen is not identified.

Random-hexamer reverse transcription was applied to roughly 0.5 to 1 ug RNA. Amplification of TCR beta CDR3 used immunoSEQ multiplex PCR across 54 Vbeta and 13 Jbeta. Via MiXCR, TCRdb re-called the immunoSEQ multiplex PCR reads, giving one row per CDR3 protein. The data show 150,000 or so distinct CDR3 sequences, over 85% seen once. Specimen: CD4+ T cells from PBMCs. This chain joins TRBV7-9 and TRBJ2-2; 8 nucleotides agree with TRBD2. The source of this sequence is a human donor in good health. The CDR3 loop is CASSLARGDTGELFF. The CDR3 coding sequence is TGTGCCAGCAGCTTAGCGCGGGGGGACACCGGGGAGCTGTTTTTT.